The 30 T cell receptor beta chains presented below share a single source sample, sequenced in a study of blood T cell repertoires in COVID-19. The assay was immunoSEQ multiplex PCR, and TCRdb's table has in-frame clones only and misses some. The sample has 140,000 to 150,000 clones, about 90% seen once. Material: peripheral blood. The receptors were gathered from a man aged 45-60 years who had recovered from COVID-19.

The chain links TRBV11-1 to TRBJ2-7; 7 nucleotides match TRBD1. Trimming cost V 1 base and J 5 bases; bases outside gene matches: 8. This CDR3 comprises 15 residues. Per germline, CDR1 SGHAT and CDR2 FQDESV (reference sequence). The CDR3 DNA is TGTGCCAGCAGCTTAGTGGCAAACAGGGGTCACGAGCAGTACTTC. Translating gives CASSLVANRGHEQYF.

This chain links TRBV5-1 with TRBJ1-2; D may be TRBD1 (6 bases). The CDR3 length is 18 residues. The germline V gene encodes CDR1 SGHRS and CDR2 YFSETQ. V was cut by 4 bases and J by 4 bases, with 26 bases left in between. CDR3 sequence reads: CASSPKKKQGSNIYGYTF. The CDR3 DNA reads TGCGCCAGCAGCCCCAAAAAGAAACAGGGTTCAAATATCTATGGCTACACCTTC.

This clone was recorded once. The J gene is TRBJ1-6, the V gene TRBV7-9; 8 bases are a match to TRBD1. CDR3 length: 15 amino acids. V was pared by 1 base and J by 7 bases, with 3 bases of the junction left unmatched. Germline V gene sequence: CDR1 SEHNR, CDR2 FQNEAQ (reference sequence). For the CDR3, the DNA is TGTGCCAGCAGCTTAGTGGGGACAGGAAATTCACCCCTCCACTTT. This codes for CASSLVGTGNSPLHF.

The genes are TRBV19 and TRBJ1-5, with D maybe TRBD1 (6 bases). Per germline, CDR1 LNHDA and CDR2 SQIVND (reference sequence). V dropped 6 bases and J dropped 5 bases, with 11 bases sitting between them. CDR3 size: 13 residues. CDR3 region: CASSWGRDQPQHF. CDR3 nucleotides: TGTGCCAGTAGCTGGGGGCGAGATCAGCCCCAGCATTTT.

The chain combines TRBV6-2 or TRBV6-3 with TRBJ2-7; 8 bases match TRBD1. Germline CDR1 is MNHEY and CDR2 is SVGEGT. J was trimmed by 8 bases and V by 5 bases; bases with no gene match: 20. The CDR3 extends over 17 amino acids. The CDR3 DNA sequence: TGTGCCAGCAGTCCCAGCGCGACAGGGGTGCTTCCTGGGCAGCAGTACTTC. It specifies CASSPSATGVLPGQQYF.

V usage is TRBV3-1 (or the pseudogene TRBV3-2) and J usage is TRBJ2-1; D might be TRBD1 (5 bases). CDR1 is LGHDT, CDR2 YNNKEL, per germline (reference sequence). The CDR3 length is 15 residues. Between the trimmed V and J ends, which lost 4 bases and 4 bases, there was a span of 14 bases. As DNA, the CDR3 is TGTGCCAGCAGCCGCACCCAGGGCCCTTACAATGAGCAGTTCTTC. Translating it yields CASSRTQGPYNEQFF.

V and J are TRBV9 and TRBJ1-2; 8 bases are a match to TRBD1. V trimming: 4 bases; J trimming: 0 bases; junction bases outside the gene matches: 17. In germline, CDR1 is SGDLS, CDR2 YYNGEE. There are 19 residues in the CDR3. CDR3 residues: CASSSKPGQAFLANYGYTF. The CDR3 nucleotides read TGTGCCAGCAGCAGTAAACCGGGACAGGCCTTTCTAGCTAACTATGGCTACACCTTC.

CDR3 loop: CASSPGGKGNEQFF. The CDR3 DNA reads as TGTGCCAGCAGCCCGGGGGGGAAGGGAAATGAGCAGTTCTTC. The rearrangement joins TRBV7-3 to TRBJ2-1; 8 nucleotides match TRBD2. This CDR3 has 14 residues. CDR1 and CDR2 from the germline V gene are SGHTA and FQGTGA. The V gene end was trimmed by 5 bases and the J gene end by 7 bases; junction bases not matched to a gene: 7.

V is TRBV5-1 and J is TRBJ2-2, with 9 bases identical to TRBD2. The germline V gene has CDR1 SGHRS and CDR2 YFSETQ. Trimming at V came to 1 base and at J to 5 bases, leaving 6 bases not matched to a gene. The CDR3 spans 16 residues. The CDR3 nucleotides are TGCGCCAGCAGCTTGAGGCTAGCGGGGAAAACCGGGGAGCTGTTTTTT. Its protein is CASSLRLAGKTGELFF.

The count of this clone is one. The CDR3: CASSLEAASSYNEQFF. CDR3 coding DNA: TGTGCCAGCAGCTTAGAAGCGGCCAGCTCCTACAATGAGCAGTTCTTC. The genes are TRBV7-2 and TRBJ2-1; perhaps TRBD2 as D (5 bases). Germline loops: CDR1 SGHTA, CDR2 FQGNSA. The CDR3 length is 16 residues. V was trimmed by 1 base and J by 0 bases, leaving 10 bases between them. The entire variable domain, with the rest obtained from reference TRBV7-2 and TRBJ2-1, is as follows: GAGVSQSPSNKVTEKGKDVELRCDPISGHTALYWYRQSLGQGLEFLIYFQGNSAPDKSGLPSDRFSAERTGGSVSTLTIQRTQQEDSAVYLCASSLEAASSYNEQFFGPGTRLTVL.

This rearrangement joins TRBV4-1 to TRBJ2-3; D ambiguous. V was pared by 5 bases and J by 2 bases, with 8 bases between. This CDR3 contains 13 residues. CDR1 MGHRA and CDR2 YSYEKL come from the germline V gene. The CDR3 DNA follows: TGCGCCAGCAGCTCCTACCTCACAGATACGCAGTATTTT. Translating gives CASSSYLTDTQYF.

The genes are TRBV7-2 and TRBJ1-1, with D maybe TRBD1 (5 bases). Germline loops: CDR1 SGHTA, CDR2 FQGNSA. The CDR3 is made up of 15 amino acids. Trimming stripped 2 bases from V and 0 bases from J, with 10 bases between. The CDR3 coding sequence is TGTGCCAGCAGCTTATCGGGGGGTCTGAACACTGAAGCTTTCTTT. Translation: CASSLSGGLNTEAFF.

The chain joins TRBV4-3 to TRBJ1-1; D unclear. The germline V and J ends were trimmed by 1 base and 1 base, with 4 bases remaining between them. The CDR3 has 13 residues. The germline CDR1 and CDR2 sequences are LGHNA and YSLEER. The CDR3 DNA reads TGCGCCAGCAGCCAAGTCTGGAACACTGAAGCTTTCTTT. Protein: CASSQVWNTEAFF.

The chain combines TRBV7-2 with TRBJ1-2, with 9 nucleotides matching TRBD1. J was trimmed by 6 bases and V by 5 bases; bases with no gene match: 7. The CDR3 length is 14 residues. Germline loops: CDR1 SGHTA, CDR2 FQGNSA. The CDR3 DNA sequence: TGTGCCAGCAGCGCCGCCGGACAGGGGAATGGCTACACCTTC. It yields the protein CASSAAGQGNGYTF.

The chain couples TRBV30 to TRBJ1-6; TRBD1 aligns across 9 bases. The CDR3 covers 14 residues. V shed 0 bases, J shed 8 bases, and the junction held 2 bases outside the gene matches. Per germline, CDR1 GTSNPN and CDR2 SVGIG (reference sequence). The CDR3 sequence: CAWSVTGGDSPLHF. CDR3 DNA sequence: TGTGCCTGGAGTGTTACAGGGGGCGATTCACCCCTCCACTTT.

This clone was seen only a few times. The gene calls are TRBV6-2 or TRBV6-3 and TRBJ1-1; D is uncertain. The CDR3 runs 14 residues. V was clipped by 2 bases and J by 12 bases, with 19 bases between them. From germline, CDR1 is MNHEY and CDR2 SVGEGT. The CDR3, as DNA: TGTGCCAGCAGTTACGGGTCAGCACAGTTCCAAACTTTCTTT. Protein: CASSYGSAQFQTFF.

The rearrangement uses TRBV4-1 and TRBJ2-5; 7 positions agree with TRBD2. Germline V lookup: CDR1 MGHRA, CDR2 YSYEKL. Trimming took 0 bases from V and 5 from J; bases not matched to a gene: 3. This CDR3 spans 14 amino acids. CDR3 nucleotide sequence: TGCGCCAGCAGCCAAGAACCCGGGGGGGAGACCCAGTACTTC. It translates to CASSQEPGGETQYF.

This clone came up a few times. The V call is TRBV19, the J call TRBJ1-6; 7 nucleotides agree with TRBD1. CDR3 length: 18 amino acids. Germline lookup yields CDR1 LNHDA and CDR2 SQIVND (reference sequence). V gave up 6 bases and J gave up 2 bases; unmatched junction bases: 13. The CDR3 DNA reads TGTGCCAGTAGCCTGATAAAACAGGGGCAAACCTATAATTCACCCCTCCACTTT. Amino acids: CASSLIKQGQTYNSPLHF.

V and J are TRBV4-3 and TRBJ2-1, with 12 bases fitting TRBD1. Germline V lookup: CDR1 LGHNA, CDR2 YSLEER. The CDR3 covers 16 residues. V was clipped by 1 base and J by 9 bases; unmatched bases: 7. The CDR3 DNA is TGCGCCAGCAGCCAAGCCAGGGACAGGGGGCTTGGTGAGCAGTTCTTC. This codes for CASSQARDRGLGEQFF.

This clone was picked up one time. V gene TRBV19 combines with J gene TRBJ1-5; 10 bases align to TRBD1. Unmatched junction bases numbered 13, after V lost 3 bases and J lost 11 bases. Germline values: CDR1 LNHDA, CDR2 SQIVND (reference sequence). This CDR3 spans 16 amino acids. CDR3 protein: CASSILRDRGKRAQHF. The DNA for the CDR3 is TGTGCCAGTAGTATCCTTCGGGACAGGGGAAAAAGAGCCCAGCATTTT.

The genes are TRBV3-1 (or the pseudogene TRBV3-2) and TRBJ1-2; TRBD1 agrees at 11 bases. After removal of 4 bases from V and 8 bases from J, the junction contained 3 bases not matched to a gene. The CDR3 covers 13 residues. Per the germline V gene, CDR1 is LGHDT and CDR2 is YNNKEL (reference sequence). The chain's CDR3 is CASSPGQGDGYTF. CDR3 DNA: TGTGCCAGCAGCCCGGGACAGGGGGACGGCTACACCTTC.

V is TRBV6-2 or TRBV6-3 and J is TRBJ1-6; D may be TRBD1 (5 bases). Trimming cost V 2 bases and J 8 bases, with 10 bases left between them. The length of the CDR3 is 14 residues. Germline CDR1 and CDR2: MNHEY and SVGEGT. The CDR3 nucleotides are TGTGCCAGCAGTTACCGGGGGAGTCATTCACCCCTCCACTTT. Its protein is CASSYRGSHSPLHF.

Regarding this clone: Being one base from a much bigger clone, this may be a read error. The chain recombines TRBV6-5 with TRBJ2-1; 7 positions agree with TRBD2. V trimming: 5 bases; J trimming: 0 bases; junction bases outside the gene matches: 1. Germline CDR1 is MNHEY and CDR2 is SVGAGI. This CDR3 contains 14 residues. CDR3 loop: CASSPGGSYNEQFF. In nucleotides, the CDR3 is TGTGCCAGCAGTCCGGGGGGCTCCTACAATGAGCAGTTCTTC.

The V gene is TRBV7-8, the J gene TRBJ1-3; D is undetermined. Trimming took 5 bases from V and 0 from J, leaving 11 bases between them. Looked up from germline, CDR1 is SGHVS and CDR2 is FQNEAQ. The CDR3 has 15 residues. CDR3 protein: CASSRWAFSGNTIYF. For the CDR3, the DNA is TGTGCCAGCAGCCGTTGGGCATTCTCTGGAAACACCATATATTTT. Together with reference TRBV7-8 and TRBJ1-3, the CDR3 gives the full variable domain: GAGVSQSPRYKVAKRGQDVALRCDPISGHVSLFWYQQALGQGPEFLTYFQNEAQLDKSGLPSDRFFAERPEGSVSTLKIQRTQQEDSAVYLCASSRWAFSGNTIYFGEGSWLTVV.

The V gene is TRBV7-8, the J gene TRBJ2-4; the D gene is possibly TRBD1 (6 bases). Germline V gene data show CDR1 as SGHVS and CDR2 as FQNEAQ. Between the trimmed V and J ends, which lost 5 bases and 9 bases, there was a span of 17 bases. The CDR3 loop spans 14 amino acids. In DNA, the CDR3 is TGTGCCAGCAGCCCACCACAGGGTGGTTCCATTCAGTACTTC. Its translation: CASSPPQGGSIQYF. Using reference TRBV7-8 and TRBJ2-4 for the parts outside the CDR3, the full variable domain is GAGVSQSPRYKVAKRGQDVALRCDPISGHVSLFWYQQALGQGPEFLTYFQNEAQLDKSGLPSDRFFAERPEGSVSTLKIQRTQQEDSAVYLCASSPPQGGSIQYFGAGTRLSVL.

The rearrangement uses TRBV9 and TRBJ2-3; D unclear. CDR3 length: 14 amino acids. Germline CDR1 and CDR2: SGDLS and YYNGEE. Trimming took 2 bases from V and 2 from J, leaving 9 bases between them. The CDR3 reads CASSVGSNTDTQYF. In DNA form, the CDR3 reads TGTGCCAGCAGCGTGGGCAGCAACACAGATACGCAGTATTTT.

The chain combines TRBV19 with TRBJ2-4, with D tentatively TRBD2 (5 bases). Germline V CDR1 and CDR2: LNHDA, SQIVND (reference sequence). This CDR3 comprises 15 residues. V was trimmed by 5 bases and J by 0 bases, leaving 11 bases between them. CDR3 sequence reads: CASSEGRLAKNIQYF. CDR3 coding DNA: TGTGCCAGTAGTGAGGGCAGACTAGCCAAAAACATTCAGTACTTC.

The chain is built from TRBV5-8 and TRBJ2-5; the match to TRBD1 covers 8 bases. Trimming took 0 bases from V and 1 from J; bases not matched to a gene: 2. Germline V gives CDR1 SGHTS, CDR2 YDEGEE. CDR3 length equals 15 residues. The CDR3 reads CASSLGDRLQETQYF. The CDR3 DNA is TGTGCCAGCAGCTTGGGGGACAGGCTCCAAGAGACCCAGTACTTC.

The J gene is TRBJ1-2, the V gene TRBV5-4; 10 bases are a match to TRBD1. V was clipped by 4 bases and J by 6 bases; unmatched bases: 6. Germline loops: CDR1 SGHNT, CDR2 YYREEE (reference sequence). The CDR3 runs 14 residues. CDR3 amino acids: CASSHPTGGDGYTF. DNA of the CDR3: TGTGCCAGCAGCCATCCGACAGGGGGCGATGGCTACACCTTC.

V usage is TRBV5-6 and J usage is TRBJ1-5; D remains unclear. The CDR3 contains 14 residues. Trimming took 0 bases from V and 6 from J, leaving 10 bases between them. Germline CDR1 SGHDT, CDR2 YYEEEE. In DNA form, the CDR3 reads TGTGCCAGCAGCTTGGGGTCCTCAGGTCAGCCCCAGCATTTT. This gives the protein CASSLGSSGQPQHF.